The rows below give T cell receptor beta chains drawn from one sample of a study of T cells in localized non-small cell lung cancer. Generated by immunoSEQ multiplex PCR, the TCRdb table keeps only in-frame clones and is missing some. Here the sample spans 20,000 to 25,000 clones, 70% to 90% being singletons. Sequenced material: peripheral blood, taken before any cancer treatment. Source of these receptors: an older male donor with stage I lung adenocarcinoma. Each CDR3 is given with its conserved first and last residue. Fields, in order: CDR3 protein, V gene, J gene.

CASSFRGQGLSTDTQYF	TRBV28	TRBJ2-3
CASSERGGFYEQYF	TRBV5-4	TRBJ2-7
CASSPGLAGLEQYF	TRBV11-2	TRBJ2-7
CASSGTSGIYNEQFF	TRBV18	TRBJ2-1
CASSEQGSYGYTF	TRBV6-1	TRBJ1-2
CASSTIGTPPGGLAKNIQYF	TRBV28	TRBJ2-4
CASSPRQDSGYTF	TRBV7-8	TRBJ1-2
CASSRTGRQGYTF	TRBV5-4	TRBJ1-2
CASSLIPISPPYEQYF	TRBV7-3	TRBJ2-7
CASSPTTIAYEQYF	TRBV11-2	TRBJ2-7
CASTLGTGGTDTQYF	TRBV19	TRBJ2-3
CASSYGINTDTQYF	TRBV5-8	TRBJ2-3
CASSFRGRGPQHF	TRBV7-9	TRBJ1-5
CASSHLRETQYF	TRBV7-8	TRBJ2-5
CASVKGLAGGTSYNEQFF	TRBV30	TRBJ2-1
CASRSQGGTDTQYF	TRBV19	TRBJ2-3
CASRPQRESYNEQFF	TRBV7-2	TRBJ2-1
CASSPRQSGTNEKLFF	TRBV18	TRBJ1-4
CASSDRSMDEQYF	TRBV6-1	TRBJ2-7
CASSGGLAGVRTDTQYF	TRBV19	TRBJ2-3
CASSQDRGLAMETQYF	TRBV14	TRBJ2-5
CAWRQRELIGNTIYF	TRBV30	TRBJ1-3
CASSLEAGATGNTIYF	TRBV5-6	TRBJ1-3
CASSLRRNTEAFF	TRBV5-1	TRBJ1-1
CASSRTGENTEAFF	TRBV18	TRBJ1-1
CASEETGQNNSPLHF	TRBV5-5	TRBJ1-6
CASRPGTSGRAREQFF	TRBV7-2	TRBJ2-1
CASSQVTGTEAFF	TRBV14	TRBJ1-1
CASSFRQGQSGNSPLHF	TRBV27	TRBJ1-6
CASSFLSYEQFF	TRBV7-8	TRBJ2-1
CASRPTGGNYGYTF	TRBV27	TRBJ1-2
CASSQDRRPSEAFF	TRBV6-1	TRBJ1-1
CASSGGLADTQYF	TRBV2	TRBJ2-3
CASSPRTGEFGYGYTF	TRBV7-9	TRBJ1-2
CASSRPGTFSGANVLTF	TRBV18	TRBJ2-6
CASSSQTGGEQYF	TRBV9	TRBJ2-7
CASSTTREQYF	TRBV6-6	TRBJ2-7
CASSFWDTLGNSPLHF	TRBV5-6	TRBJ1-6
CATREKGVTDTQYF	TRBV25-1	TRBJ2-3
CASSRMGWDRGRFLEKLFF	TRBV7-9	TRBJ1-4
CSVVASSGEQYF	TRBV29-1	TRBJ2-7